This TCR beta chain was sequenced in a study of T cells in narcolepsy. Libraries were prepared by immunoSEQ multiplex PCR; TCRdb keeps only in-frame clonotypes and omits some of them. The table has 12,000 or so clones, around 94% seen once; the top ten hold 0.9% to 1.3%. V was clipped by 2 bases and J by 4 bases, with 5 bases between them. The CDR3 runs to 12 residues. Looked up from germline, CDR1 is WNHNN and CDR2 is SYGVQD (reference sequence). This TCR derives from a human donor with narcolepsy. The chain carries TRBV10-1 and TRBJ1-2; D ambiguous. Sequenced sample: CD45RA- memory CD4+ T cells from PBMCs. Here the CDR3 reads CASSEGSYGYTF. In DNA form, the CDR3 reads TGCGCCAGCAGTGAGGGGTCCTATGGCTACACCTTC.